A selection of T cell receptor beta chains follows, all from one sample in a study of T-cell memory formation after mild COVID-19. Each CDR3 protein gets one entry after TCRdb re-called the 5' RACE reads with MiXCR. The profile shows 350,000 or so distinct CDR3 sequences, over 10% of them singletons. The sample comprised PBMCs or a T cell subset sorted from them (not recorded which). The receptors originated from a man younger than 35 who had mild COVID-19 (a few samples of this study predate the infection). Cell type and time point are not known. Both conserved end residues are part of each CDR3. The D gene is left open where the match is weak. For some rows the clone size is stated as once, few or many, or as a class when expanded; others skip it.

>TRBD1|many|TRBJ1-5|TRBV7-8
TGTGCCAGCAGCTCCCAGGGGGAGCTCGATCAGCCCCAGCATTTT
CASSSQGELDQPQHF
>NA|NA|TRBJ1-1|TRBV7-2
TGTGCCAGCAGCTTACCAAGGACGGAGAGGACTGAAGCTTTCTTT
CASSLPRTERTEAFF
>NA|NA|TRBJ2-7|TRBV12-3/TRBV12-4
TGTGCCAGCAGTTTAAGGGGTCTCTACGAGCAGTACTTC
CASSLRGLYEQYF
>NA|many|TRBJ2-3|TRBV7-8
TGTGCCAGCAGCTTAGTGATGAACACAGATACGCAGTATTTT
CASSLVMNTDTQYF
>TRBD2|few|TRBJ2-1|TRBV7-2
TGTGCCAGCAGCACTTACCGGACTAGCGGGCACAATGAGCAGTTCTTC
CASSTYRTSGHNEQFF
>TRBD1|many|TRBJ2-5|TRBV29-1
TGCAGCGTAAGACAGGGGGCGGGAGAGACCCAGTACTTC
CSVRQGAGETQYF
>NA|NA|TRBJ2-7|TRBV2
TGTGCCAGCAGTGAAGCAAGCTCGCGGGTTTACGAGCAGTACTTC
CASSEASSRVYEQYF
>NA|few|TRBJ2-1|TRBV6-5
TGTGCCAGCAGTTACTCGGGGGTCGGCAATGAGCAGTTCTTC
CASSYSGVGNEQFF
>NA|once|TRBJ2-3|TRBV10-2
TGCGCCAGCAGTCGGGCCTCAGGGGCAGATACGCAGTATTTT
CASSRASGADTQYF
>NA|few|TRBJ2-2|TRBV7-3
TGTGCCAGCCGCCCGGACCCGAACACCGGGGAGCTGTTTTTT
CASRPDPNTGELFF
>NA|few|TRBJ2-1|TRBV5-1
TGCGCCAGCAGCTTGTACGACAGGACGTCCTACAATGAGCAGTTCTTC
CASSLYDRTSYNEQFF
>TRBD2|many|TRBJ2-2|TRBV6-2/TRBV6-3
TGTGCCAGCAGTACGCGGACTAGCGGGGACCTCACCGGGGAGCTGTTTTTT
CASSTRTSGDLTGELFF
>NA|few|TRBJ1-2|TRBV9
TGTGCCAGCAGCGCAACAGGGCCTGGCTACACCTTC
CASSATGPGYTF
>NA|NA|TRBJ2-5|TRBV6-5
TGTGCCAGCAGAAACCCGTCAGGGAAAGAGACCCAGTACTTC
CASRNPSGKETQYF
>NA|NA|TRBJ2-6|TRBV10-2
TGCGCCAGCAGCGAGTCGGGTGGCGTCCTGACTTTC
CASSESGGVLTF
>TRBD2|few|TRBJ2-3|TRBV12-3/TRBV12-4
TGTGCCACCCGTGGGGACTACCACACAGATACGCAGTATTTT
CATRGDYHTDTQYF
>TRBD1|few|TRBJ1-1|TRBV6-5
TGTGCCAGCAGTTATTCAGGGGACAGCTTGAACACTGAAGCTTTCTTT
CASSYSGDSLNTEAFF
>TRBD2|many|TRBJ2-3|TRBV4-1
TGCGCCAGCAGCCAAGAGCGGGGGGGCCTACATACGCAGTATTTT
CASSQERGGLHTQYF
>NA|NA|TRBJ1-1|TRBV6-2/TRBV6-3
TGTGCCAGCAGTCCCGGGACACCTATGAACACTGAAGCTTTCTTT
CASSPGTPMNTEAFF
>NA|many|TRBJ1-2|TRBV19
TGTGCCAGTACCCCAGACGAATACTATGGCTACACCTTC
CASTPDEYYGYTF
>NA|few|TRBJ2-3|TRBV7-2
TGTGCCAGCAGCGGGCCCCCGTCCGATACGCAGTATTTT
CASSGPPSDTQYF
>TRBD2|many|TRBJ2-2|TRBV4-3
TGCGCCAGCAGCCAAGAGTACGGAACTAGCGGGGTTCGGGGCGGGGAGCTGTTTTTT
CASSQEYGTSGVRGGELFF
>NA|NA|TRBJ2-7|TRBV5-6
TGTGCCAGCAGCTTGGGTAGATCCCCACCGTACGAGCAGTACTTC
CASSLGRSPPYEQYF
>TRBD1|NA|TRBJ2-7|TRBV4-1
TGCGCCAGCAGCCAAGACCGGGTAGGGGGCGGGTACGAGCAGTACTTC
CASSQDRVGGGYEQYF
>NA|NA|TRBJ2-7|TRBV20-1
TGCAGTGCTAGACCTGGGCCAGGAAGCTCCTACGAGCAGTACTTC
CSARPGPGSSYEQYF
>NA|few|TRBJ2-7|TRBV9
TGTGCCAGCAGCGTTGGAGATTCGGACGAGCAGTACTTC
CASSVGDSDEQYF
>TRBD1|NA|TRBJ2-1|TRBV20-1
TGCAGTGCTCCGACAGGGGTAGGTGAGCAGTTCTTC
CSAPTGVGEQFF
>TRBD2|few|TRBJ2-3|TRBV7-2
TGTGCCAGCATAGGTAGCGGGGGGGTTTTAGATACGCAGTATTTT
CASIGSGGVLDTQYF
>TRBD2|NA|TRBJ2-1|TRBV11-2
TGTGCCAGCAGCTTAGGTCGGGGGGGGCGAAACAATGAGCAGTTCTTC
CASSLGRGGRNNEQFF
>TRBD1|NA|TRBJ2-7|TRBV10-2
TGCGCCAGCGCTACAGGGGGCTTCAACGAGCAGTACTTC
CASATGGFNEQYF
>NA|NA|TRBJ2-1|TRBV25-1
TGTGCCGCTCAGGGGTGGAATCAGGTATCCTACAATGAGCAGTTCTTC
CAAQGWNQVSYNEQFF
>TRBD1|few|TRBJ1-1|TRBV11-2
TGTGCCAGCAGCTCGGACAGGGCCATAGAAGCTTTCTTT
CASSSDRAIEAFF